The 18 T cell receptor beta chains given below trace back to one sample, sequenced in a study of identical twins. TCRdb reanalysed the 5' RACE reads using MiXCR and keeps one entry per CDR3 protein. The sample lists hundreds of thousands of distinct CDR3 sequences, more than 6.5% occurring once. This sample was also put to use in a study of yellow fever vaccine responses in identical twins.

The sequencing input was memory (CD45RO+) T cells sorted from blood. The receptors originated from a woman younger than 30 in good health.

This clonotype was recorded at least ten times. The rearrangement uses TRBV20-1 and TRBJ1-1; 7 bases map to TRBD1. Germline V gene lookup returns CDR1 DFQATT and CDR2 SNEGSKA (reference sequence). The trim removed 6 bases at V and 1 base at J, leaving 2 bases unmatched. The CDR3 runs 12 residues. This CDR3 is CSAWTGNTEAFF. The CDR3 DNA reads TGCAGTGCCTGGACAGGGAACACTGAAGCTTTCTTT.

V usage is TRBV10-3 and J usage is TRBJ2-4; D is perhaps TRBD2 (7 bases). CDR3 size: 13 residues. Between the trimmed V and J ends, which lost 3 bases and 8 bases, there was a span of 11 bases. From germline, CDR1 is ENHRY and CDR2 SYGVKD. The CDR3 DNA follows: TGTGCCATCAGTGATGGGGGGGCGGACATTCAGTACTTC. Protein product: CAISDGGADIQYF.

The chain carries TRBV7-2 and TRBJ2-3; the match to TRBD2 covers 14 bases. With 5 bases clipped from V and 7 bases from J, the junction kept 8 bases outside the gene matches. The germline V gene encodes CDR1 SGHTA and CDR2 FQGNSA. The CDR3 is made up of 16 amino acids. The CDR3 DNA sequence: TGTGCCAGCAGCCAACTGACTAGCGGGGGGGCGAATACGCAGTATTTT. It codes for CASSQLTSGGANTQYF.

The sample holds many counts of this clonotype. The J gene is TRBJ2-2, the V gene TRBV27; unclear D gene. Germline V gene sequence: CDR1 MNHEY, CDR2 SMNVEV (reference sequence). The CDR3 contains 13 residues. V lost 0 bases to trimming and J lost 6 bases, with 5 bases between them. The DNA of the CDR3 is TGTGCCAGCAGTTTATCGCAGGCCGGGGAGCTGTTTTTT. Protein product: CASSLSQAGELFF.

This clonotype was found many times. The rearrangement uses TRBV20-1 and TRBJ2-7; weak D call: TRBD2 (7 bases). From germline, CDR1 is DFQATT and CDR2 SNEGSKA (reference sequence). Trimming took 0 bases from V and 2 from J, leaving 17 bases between them. The CDR3 totals 16 residues. In DNA form, the CDR3 reads TGCAGTGCTAGAGATCAGGGGCGGGAGCCTCCCTACGAGCAGTACTTC. Translated, it gives CSARDQGREPPYEQYF.

This clonotype was recorded a few times. The rearrangement joins TRBV6-1 to TRBJ1-4; weak D call: TRBD1 (5 bases). The CDR3 is made up of 15 amino acids. Trimming took off 6 bases at V and 3 bases at J, with 14 bases between the two ends. Germline lookup yields CDR1 MNHNS and CDR2 SASEGT. CDR3: CASRGNRYPNEKLFF. CDR3 bases: TGTGCCAGCAGGGGTAACAGGTACCCTAATGAAAAACTGTTTTTT.

The V call is TRBV28, the J call TRBJ2-1; tentative D call: TRBD1 (5 bases). Germline V gives CDR1 MDHEN, CDR2 SYDVKM. The ends were cut back, 6 bases at V and 6 bases at J, with 12 bases in the middle. The CDR3 consists of 13 residues. CDR3 in amino acids: CASREGASNEQFF. The CDR3 nucleotides are TGTGCCAGCAGGGAAGGGGCTAGCAATGAGCAGTTCTTC.

A few counts support this clonotype. The chain employs TRBV4-1 and TRBJ2-5; perhaps TRBD2 as D (5 bases). The ends were cut back, 3 bases at V and 0 bases at J, with 8 bases in the middle. CDR3 length equals 14 residues. The germline V gene has CDR1 MGHRA and CDR2 YSYEKL. CDR3 protein: CASSQTDYQETQYF. The CDR3 region has the DNA TGCGCCAGCAGCCAGACGGACTACCAAGAGACCCAGTACTTC.

This chain joins TRBV4-2 and TRBJ2-1; 9 positions match TRBD2. V gave up 8 bases and J gave up 3 bases; unmatched junction bases: 20. This CDR3 has 19 amino acids. CDR1 is LGHNA and CDR2 is YNFKEQ in the germline V gene. This chain's CDR3 is CASGPGILGASGIYNEQFF. CDR3 DNA: TGTGCCAGCGGCCCCGGGATCCTTGGCGCTAGCGGGATCTACAATGAGCAGTTCTTC.

The sample holds a few counts of this clonotype. This chain connects TRBV2 to TRBJ2-3; 9 bases match TRBD1. The CDR3 spans 14 residues. Per germline, CDR1 SNHLY and CDR2 FYNNEI. Trimming took 7 bases from V and 5 from J; bases not matched to a gene: 7. The CDR3 bases are TGTGCCAGCAAAGGACAGGGGAGGGGAGATACGCAGTATTTT. As protein: CASKGQGRGDTQYF.

The rearrangement uses TRBV28 and TRBJ2-7; 9 nucleotides match TRBD1. V shed 5 bases and J 6 bases; nucleotides not matched to a gene: 8. In germline, CDR1 is MDHEN, CDR2 SYDVKM. CDR3 length equals 14 residues. DNA for the CDR3: TGTGCCAGCAGTACACCGACAGGGGGAGGCGAGCAGTACTTC. Amino acid sequence: CASSTPTGGGEQYF.

This clonotype was picked up many times. This chain links TRBV4-2 with TRBJ1-3; D is perhaps TRBD1 (6 bases). Per germline, CDR1 LGHNA and CDR2 YNFKEQ. The ends were cut back, 0 bases at V and 1 base at J, with 7 bases in the middle. The CDR3 totals 15 residues. The CDR3 region is CASSQDRGSGNTIYF. Written as DNA, the CDR3 is TGTGCCAGCAGCCAAGATAGGGGGTCTGGAAACACCATATATTTT.

V gene TRBV5-6 combines with J gene TRBJ2-7; D assignment may be TRBD1 or TRBD2 (5 bases each). The CDR3 is made up of 17 amino acids. The V and J ends lost 7 bases and 0 bases respectively, with 23 bases between them. Germline-derived CDR1 and CDR2 are SGHDT and YYEEEE. The CDR3 DNA is TGTGCCAGCGGCCCCGGGCCGTCCATGGGGGACTCCTACGAGCAGTACTTC. Translating it yields CASGPGPSMGDSYEQYF.

This clonotype was detected ten times or more. This sequence joins TRBV29-1 and TRBJ1-1; D uncertain. The V and J ends lost 6 bases and 1 base respectively, with 9 bases between them. Germline V lookup: CDR1 SQVTM, CDR2 ANQGSEA. There are 12 residues in the CDR3. The CDR3 spells CSVDRGNTEAFF. CDR3 nucleotide sequence: TGCAGCGTGGACCGTGGGAACACTGAAGCTTTCTTT.

This clonotype was detected only a few times. The genes are TRBV9 and TRBJ2-3, with 9 nucleotides matching TRBD1. Germline CDR1 SGDLS, CDR2 YYNGEE. V was pared by 1 base and J by 5 bases, with 11 bases of the junction left unmatched. This CDR3 has 17 residues. In DNA form, the CDR3 reads TGTGCCAGCAGCGTATCCACAGGGGGCTTAGTGAGAGATACGCAGTATTTT. This sequence encodes CASSVSTGGLVRDTQYF.

This clonotype was detected ten times or more. The rearrangement links TRBV6-2 or TRBV6-3 to TRBJ2-1, with TRBD2 matching over 12 bases. Germline CDR1 and CDR2: MNHEY and SVGEGT. The trim removed 5 bases at V and 5 bases at J, leaving 10 bases unmatched. The CDR3 loop spans 17 amino acids. CDR3 sequence reads: CASSRSTSGSRDNEQFF. CDR3 coding DNA: TGTGCCAGCAGTAGATCGACTAGCGGGAGTCGGGACAATGAGCAGTTCTTC.

There are many counts of this clonotype. V and J are TRBV20-1 and TRBJ2-5; 8 bases agree with TRBD2. This CDR3 region has 12 residues. Germline V gene sequence: CDR1 DFQATT, CDR2 SNEGSKA (reference sequence). Germline trimming cut 6 bases from V and 2 bases from J; bases unmatched to any gene: 2. CDR3 protein: CSALAEQETQYF. CDR3 DNA sequence: TGCAGTGCACTAGCGGAACAAGAGACCCAGTACTTC.

CDR3 sequence: CASSKETGGPKNIQYF. DNA for the CDR3: TGTGCCAGCAGCAAAGAGACAGGGGGGCCCAAAAACATTCAGTACTTC. The genes are TRBV21-1 and TRBJ2-4; the table gives TRBD1 as D, unverified against the DNA. TRBV21-1 is a recognized pseudogene. The CDR3 has 16 residues.